The subject of this entry is one T cell receptor beta chain. This entry is derived from a study of blood T cell repertoires in COVID-19. Germline lookup yields CDR1 SGHVS and CDR2 FQNEAQ. The CDR3 length is 14 residues. The ends were cut back, 5 bases at V and 1 base at J, with 11 bases in the middle. Per the study methods: Amplification of reference gene primers was used by the study to estimate nucleated cell counts. The repertoire was sequenced with immunoSEQ multiplex PCR; TCRdb's copy has only in-frame clones and lacks some. From that table come the V and J calls and clone size; the DNA was used to work out D and trimming. Here the sample spans about 280,000 clones, roughly four fifths being singletons. In assigning cohorts, the study relied on participant-reported clinical history.

This receptor was taken from a man aged 40-50 years who had been exposed to COVID-19. Sequenced input: PBMCs or T cells enriched from blood (not recorded which). The rearrangement uses TRBV7-8 and TRBJ1-1; D is unresolved. The CDR3 reads CASSTTQANTEAFF. The DNA of the CDR3 is TGTGCCAGCAGCACCACCCAAGCGAACACTGAAGCTTTCTTT.